The 32 T cell receptor beta chains below come from one sample, sequenced in a study of cytomegalovirus exposure and HLA in healthy donors. Primers for the PCR totalled 60 Vbeta and 13 Jbeta. Libraries were prepared by immunoSEQ multiplex PCR; TCRdb keeps only in-frame clonotypes and omits some of them. Its table lists 190,000 or so clones. Sequencing used PBMCs. These receptors originate from a boy aged 5-17 years in good health and CMV-seronegative.

This chain joins TRBV4-1 and TRBJ2-5; D is perhaps TRBD2 (6 bases). The assigned J gene may be wrong: the sequence end matches TRBJ2-7 better. The CDR3 consists of 16 residues. Germline V lookup: CDR1 MGHRA, CDR2 YSYEKL. CDR3 amino acids: CASSQDLREVSYEQYF. The CDR3 DNA reads TGCGCCAGCAGCCAAGATTTAAGGGAGGTTTCCTACGAGCAGTACTTC.

The V call is TRBV7-9, the J call TRBJ1-1, with a tentative D call TRBD1 (6 bases). V gave up 5 bases and J gave up 3 bases, with 13 bases separating them. CDR3 size: 14 residues. Germline assignment: CDR1 SEHNR and CDR2 FQNEAQ (reference sequence). This chain's CDR3 is CASSPTQGHTEAFF. The CDR3 bases are TGTGCCAGCAGCCCTACACAGGGACACACTGAAGCTTTCTTT.

The chain employs TRBV5-6 and TRBJ2-7; tentative D call: TRBD1 (5 bases). Between the trimmed V and J ends, which lost 0 bases and 2 bases, there was a span of 12 bases. Germline values: CDR1 SGHDT, CDR2 YYEEEE. The length of the CDR3 is 15 residues. The CDR3 here is CASSLDQGQPYEQYF. The CDR3 coding sequence is TGTGCCAGCAGCTTGGATCAAGGACAACCCTACGAGCAGTACTTC. Based on the CDR3 plus reference TRBV5-6 and TRBJ2-7, the full variable domain is DAGVTQSPTHLIKTRGQQVTLRCSPKSGHDTVSWYQQALGQGPQFIFQYYEEEERQRGNFPDRFSGHQFPNYSSELNVNALLLGDSALYLCASSLDQGQPYEQYFGPGTRLTVT.

V usage is TRBV28 and J usage is TRBJ1-1; 7 bases map to TRBD1. Losses at the gene ends were 5 bases for V and 7 bases for J; bases not matched to a gene: 13. The length of the CDR3 is 15 residues. Germline CDR1 is MDHEN and CDR2 is SYDVKM. CDR3 amino acids: CASSPGTAVNGEAFF. The CDR3 nucleotides read TGTGCCAGCAGTCCTGGGACAGCTGTAAACGGTGAAGCTTTCTTT.

The chain couples TRBV6-5 to TRBJ1-4; TRBD1 aligns across 8 bases. After removal of 2 bases from V and 8 bases from J, the junction contained 7 bases not matched to a gene. CDR1 is MNHEY and CDR2 is SVGAGI in the germline V gene. The length of the CDR3 is 15 residues. The CDR3 DNA follows: TGTGCCAGCAGTTACGACACGACAGGGGAGGAAAAACTGTTTTTT. This codes for CASSYDTTGEEKLFF.

The J gene is TRBJ2-7, the V gene TRBV27; possible D gene TRBD2, 6 bases. CDR1 and CDR2 from the germline V gene are MNHEY and SMNVEV (reference sequence). Trimming left V 5 bases short and J 0 bases short, with 17 bases between. This CDR3 spans 16 amino acids. This CDR3 is CASSPGEVILSYEQYF. The CDR3 bases are TGTGCCAGCAGTCCGGGAGAAGTGATTCTCTCCTACGAGCAGTACTTC.

This chain uses TRBV19 with TRBJ1-6; D not resolved. The CDR3 runs to 14 residues. Deletions cut 4 bases from V and 6 bases from J, with 10 bases between. The germline gives CDR1 LNHDA, CDR2 SQIVND (reference sequence). This CDR3 is CASSSQVFNSPLHF. DNA for the CDR3: TGTGCCAGTAGTAGTCAGGTCTTTAATTCACCCCTCCACTTT.

The J gene is TRBJ2-2, the V gene TRBV12-5; the D is unclear. The germline V gene encodes CDR1 LGHNT and CDR2 FRNRAP. CDR3 length: 15 residues. The V and J ends lost 1 base and 4 bases respectively, with 10 bases between them. CDR3 region: CASGLDPYGTGELFF. The DNA of the CDR3 is TGTGCTAGTGGTTTGGACCCGTACGGCACCGGGGAGCTGTTTTTT. The full variable domain, rest sourced from reference TRBV12-5 and TRBJ2-2, is DARVTQTPRHKVTEMGQEVTMRCQPILGHNTVFWYRQTMMQGLELLAYFRNRAPLDDSGMPKDRFSAEMPDATLATLKIQPSEPRDSAVYFCASGLDPYGTGELFFGEGSRLTVL.

The chain's CDR3 is CASSVARDRGNQPQHF. CDR3 nucleotides: TGTGCCAGCAGTGTGGCCCGGGACAGGGGGAATCAGCCCCAGCATTTT. This rearrangement joins TRBV2 to TRBJ1-5; 11 nucleotides align to TRBD1. This CDR3 comprises 16 residues. After removal of 4 bases from V and 4 bases from J, the junction contained 6 bases not matched to a gene. CDR1 and CDR2 from the germline V gene are SNHLY and FYNNEI.

V and J are TRBV4-1 and TRBJ2-7; unclear D gene. CDR1 is MGHRA and CDR2 is YSYEKL in the germline V gene. The CDR3 has 15 residues. Trimming removed 1 base at V and 0 bases at J, with 10 bases between. The CDR3 loop is CASSQGSEVSYEQYF. DNA of the CDR3: TGCGCCAGCAGCCAAGGATCAGAGGTCTCCTACGAGCAGTACTTC.

This chain uses TRBV4-1 with TRBJ2-1, with 9 bases fitting TRBD2. Germline CDR1 reads MGHRA; CDR2 reads YSYEKL. V lost 2 bases to trimming and J lost 6 bases; unmatched junction nucleotides: 14. The CDR3 is 18 residues long. In DNA, the CDR3 is TGCGCCAGCAGCCAACTCGGCGGCCAGCGGGGGGTCCGCAATGAGCAGTTCTTC. It is translated as CASSQLGGQRGVRNEQFF.

The genes are TRBV29-1 and TRBJ1-1, with D perhaps matching TRBD1 (5 bases). From germline, CDR1 is SQVTM and CDR2 ANQGSEA. Trimming took 8 bases from V and 2 from J, leaving 18 bases between them. This CDR3 comprises 14 residues. Here the CDR3 reads CSSKGGGINTEAFF. CDR3 nucleotide sequence: TGCAGCTCCAAAGGCGGGGGAATTAACACTGAAGCTTTCTTT.

This chain joins TRBV5-1 and TRBJ1-1; 9 bases match TRBD1. The ends lost 2 bases at V and 1 base at J; junction bases unmatched: 3. Germline CDR1 and CDR2: SGHRS and YFSETQ. The CDR3 is 15 amino acids. CDR3 bases: TGCGCCAGCAGCTTTACGGGACAGGGGAACACTGAAGCTTTCTTT. Translation gives CASSFTGQGNTEAFF.

The chain uses TRBV6-6 and TRBJ1-2, with TRBD1 as a possible D gene (5 bases). This CDR3 comprises 13 residues. Looked up from germline, CDR1 is MNHNY and CDR2 is SVGAGI (reference sequence). V lost 6 bases to trimming and J lost 2 bases, with 10 bases between them. The CDR3 bases are TGTGCCAGCAGCGAACAGGAGAACTATGGCTACACCTTC. It codes for CASSEQENYGYTF.

The gene calls are TRBV19 and TRBJ2-7; the D gene is possibly TRBD2 (6 bases). The CDR3 runs to 13 residues. Trimming took off 5 bases at V and 5 bases at J, with 13 bases between the two ends. Germline CDR1 LNHDA, CDR2 SQIVND (reference sequence). The chain's CDR3 is CASSRTNKDEQYF. CDR3 DNA sequence: TGTGCCAGTAGTCGGACTAACAAGGACGAGCAGTACTTC.

The chain combines TRBV11-2 with TRBJ1-1; perhaps TRBD1 as D (6 bases). The V gene's germline CDR1 is SGHAT and CDR2 FQNNGV. The V end was cut by 4 bases, the J end by 1 base, with 13 bases between. The CDR3 is made up of 15 amino acids. The CDR3 sequence is CASSSSGTRNTEAFF. For the CDR3, the DNA is TGTGCCAGCAGCTCCTCCGGGACAAGGAACACTGAAGCTTTCTTT.

CDR3 amino acids: CASIQGAISGANVLTF. CDR3 nucleotides: TGTGCCAGTATCCAGGGGGCGATCTCTGGGGCCAACGTCCTGACTTTC. This chain connects TRBV19 to TRBJ2-6; 8 bases align to TRBD1. Germline trimming cut 7 bases from V and 0 bases from J; bases unmatched to any gene: 5. Germline values: CDR1 LNHDA, CDR2 SQIVND (reference sequence). The CDR3 is made up of 16 amino acids.

V gene TRBV5-1 combines with J gene TRBJ2-1; tentative D call: TRBD1 (5 bases). Germline V gives CDR1 SGHRS, CDR2 YFSETQ. There are 15 residues in the CDR3. V was cut by 1 base and J by 0 bases, with 8 bases left in between. CDR3 sequence: CASSLKDNSYNEQFF. The CDR3 coding sequence is TGCGCCAGCAGCTTGAAGGACAACTCCTACAATGAGCAGTTCTTC.

The rearrangement links TRBV27 to TRBJ1-2, with D possibly TRBD1 on 6 matching bases. V was pared by 7 bases and J by 8 bases, with 20 bases between. This CDR3 spans 14 amino acids. The V gene's germline CDR1 is MNHEY and CDR2 SMNVEV (reference sequence). The CDR3 here is CASKGGTTFEGYTF. CDR3 in DNA: TGTGCCAGCAAGGGGGGGACGACCTTCGAGGGCTACACCTTC.

J is TRBJ2-1 and V is TRBV9, with D unresolved. There are 15 residues in the CDR3. Germline assignment: CDR1 SGDLS and CDR2 YYNGEE. Trimming stripped 4 bases from V and 1 base from J, with 12 bases between. CDR3: CASSSSIGSYNEQFF. In DNA, the CDR3 is TGTGCCAGCAGCTCCTCGATCGGGTCCTACAATGAGCAGTTCTTC.

This chain joins TRBV19 and TRBJ1-1; D remains unclear. The CDR3 spans 13 residues. V was cut by 6 bases and J by 1 base, with 9 bases left in between. The germline gives CDR1 LNHDA, CDR2 SQIVND (reference sequence). The CDR3 DNA sequence: TGTGCCAGTAGCCCCCGGGGGAACACTGAAGCTTTCTTT. It codes for CASSPRGNTEAFF.

The rearrangement joins TRBV30 to TRBJ2-2; D gene uncertain. Per germline, CDR1 GTSNPN and CDR2 SVGIG (reference sequence). CDR3 length: 13 residues. The ends were cut back, 4 bases at V and 7 bases at J, with 13 bases in the middle. CDR3 residues: CAWTLDSSGELFF. The CDR3 DNA reads as TGTGCCTGGACCCTCGACTCTAGCGGGGAGCTGTTTTTT.

J is TRBJ1-6 and V is TRBV2, with a weak D call TRBD1 (5 bases). The V gene lost 5 bases and the J gene lost 0 bases, with 14 bases spanning the gap. The CDR3 sequence is 17 residues long. From germline, CDR1 is SNHLY and CDR2 FYNNEI. The DNA for the CDR3 is TGTGCCAGCAGTTCCGGGGGGTCGAGCTCCTATAATTCACCCCTCCACTTT. Protein product: CASSSGGSSSYNSPLHF.

The chain has TRBV9 and TRBJ2-7; no clear D. The CDR3 loop spans 14 amino acids. The V end lost 0 bases, the J end lost 0 bases, and 7 bases lay between the germline ends. Germline loops: CDR1 SGDLS, CDR2 YYNGEE. The CDR3, as DNA: TGTGCCAGCAGCGTAGATGCAGGCTCCTACGAGCAGTACTTC. It specifies CASSVDAGSYEQYF. Using reference TRBV9 and TRBJ2-7 for the parts outside the CDR3, the full variable domain is DSGVTQTPKHLITATGQRVTLRCSPRSGDLSVYWYQQSLDQGLQFLIQYYNGEERAKGNILERFSAQQFPDLHSELNLSSLELGDSALYFCASSVDAGSYEQYFGPGTRLTVT.

The rearrangement uses TRBV7-8 and TRBJ1-3; D uncertain. CDR1 is SGHVS and CDR2 is FQNEAQ in the germline V gene. The germline V and J ends were trimmed by 7 bases and 2 bases, with 12 bases remaining between them. There are 14 residues in the CDR3. The chain's CDR3 is CASTIAAAGNTIYF. The CDR3 DNA reads as TGTGCCAGCACCATCGCGGCAGCTGGAAACACCATATATTTT.

In regard to this clone: Because the CDR3 is missing its conserved closing phenylalanine or tryptophan, this is likely a read error. The rearrangement links TRBV5-1 to TRBJ1-1, with 7 bases lining up with TRBD1. Germline V gene lookup returns CDR1 SGHRS and CDR2 YFSETQ. The CDR3 is 14 residues long. The trim removed 4 bases at V and 3 bases at J, leaving 6 bases unmatched. The CDR3 is CASSRGQTDTEAFL. CDR3 coding DNA: TGCGCCAGCAGCCGGGGACAGACAGACACTGAAGCTTTCCTT.

J is TRBJ1-1 and V is TRBV5-5; no reliable D call. V was pared by 4 bases and J by 1 base, with 8 bases between. The CDR3 runs 13 residues. CDR1 SGHKS and CDR2 YYEKEE come from the germline V gene (reference sequence). CDR3 loop: CASSATSNTEAFF. The CDR3 nucleotides read TGTGCCAGCAGCGCCACATCGAACACTGAAGCTTTCTTT. The variable domain in full, completed from reference TRBV5-5 and TRBJ1-1, reads DAGVTQSPTHLIKTRGQQVTLRCSPISGHKSVSWYQQVLGQGPQFIFQYYEKEERGRGNFPDRFSARQFPNYSSELNVNALLLGDSALYLCASSATSNTEAFFGQGTRLTVV.

J is TRBJ1-1 and V is TRBV9; tentatively, D is TRBD1 (5 bases). The germline gives CDR1 SGDLS, CDR2 YYNGEE. CDR3 length equals 15 residues. V was cut by 3 bases and J by 0 bases, with 12 bases left in between. Here the CDR3 reads CASSETVSMNTEAFF. The CDR3 nucleotides read TGTGCCAGCAGCGAGACAGTATCTATGAACACTGAAGCTTTCTTT.

V is TRBV30 and J is TRBJ2-7; TRBD2 is a possible D gene (6 bases). Trimming took off 5 bases at V and 5 bases at J, with 22 bases between the two ends. Germline CDR1 and CDR2: GTSNPN and SVGIG (reference sequence). The length of the CDR3 is 15 residues. The CDR3 spells CAWSGGLRGGNEQYF. DNA of the CDR3: TGTGCCTGGTCGGGTGGGCTACGGGGCGGGAACGAGCAGTACTTC. The full variable domain, rest sourced from reference TRBV30 and TRBJ2-7, is SQTIHQWPATLVQPVGSPLSLECTVEGTSNPNLYWYRQAAGRGLQLLFYSVGIGQISSEVPQNLSASRPQDRQFILSSKKLLLSDSGFYLCAWSGGLRGGNEQYFGPGTRLTVT.

This chain connects TRBV7-2 to TRBJ1-4; 7 bases agree with TRBD1. CDR1 is SGHTA and CDR2 is FQGNSA in the germline V gene. The CDR3 spans 14 residues. The V segment lost 2 bases and the J segment 4 bases; nucleotides outside the gene matches: 1. The CDR3 DNA reads TGTGCCAGCAGCTTAAACAGGGGTAATGAAAAACTGTTTTTT. This gives the protein CASSLNRGNEKLFF.

V gene TRBV21-1 combines with J gene TRBJ1-5; TRBD1, the D gene given by the table, was not confirmed from the DNA. TRBV21-1 is assigned pseudogene status. The CDR3 length is 15 residues. The CDR3 here is CASSKGSHRVRPQHF. The CDR3 DNA sequence: TGTGCCAGCAGCAAAGGATCGCACAGGGTACGGCCCCAGCATTTT.

CDR3 nucleotides: TGTGCCAGCAGTGGAAAAGACAGGGCCTATGGCTACACCTTC. Amino acid sequence: CASSGKDRAYGYTF. V usage is TRBV25-1 and J usage is TRBJ1-2, with 7 bases matching TRBD1. The germline gives CDR1 MGHDK, CDR2 SYGVNS. J was trimmed by 4 bases and V by 4 bases; bases with no gene match: 6. The CDR3 length is 14 residues.